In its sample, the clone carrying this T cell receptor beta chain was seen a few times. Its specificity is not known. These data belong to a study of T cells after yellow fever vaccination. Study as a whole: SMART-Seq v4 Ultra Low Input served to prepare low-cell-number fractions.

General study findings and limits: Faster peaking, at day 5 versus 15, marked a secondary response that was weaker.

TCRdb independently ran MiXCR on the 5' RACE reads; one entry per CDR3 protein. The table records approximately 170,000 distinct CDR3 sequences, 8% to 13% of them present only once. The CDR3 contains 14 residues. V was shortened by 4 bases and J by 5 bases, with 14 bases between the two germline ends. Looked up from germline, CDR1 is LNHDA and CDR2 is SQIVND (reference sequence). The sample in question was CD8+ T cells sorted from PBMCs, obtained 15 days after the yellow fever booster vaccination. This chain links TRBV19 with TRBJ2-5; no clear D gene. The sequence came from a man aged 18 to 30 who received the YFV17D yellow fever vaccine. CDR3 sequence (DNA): TGTGCCAGTAGTAAACACGGCCCTGGCGAGACCCAGTACTTC. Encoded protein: CASSKHGPGETQYF. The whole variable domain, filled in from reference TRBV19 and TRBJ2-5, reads DGGITQSPKYLFRKEGQNVTLSCEQNLNHDAMYWYRQDPGQGLRLIYYSQIVNDFQKGDIAEGYSVSREKKESFPLTVTSAQKNPTAFYLCASSKHGPGETQYFGPGTRLLVL.